Presented here are 3 T cell receptor beta chains from one specimen sequenced in a study of Ad26.COV2.S vaccination and SARS-CoV-2 variants. Treatment reported: about 20 received Ad26.COV2.S at low or high dose, single or two shots; five or six received placebo; per-sample allocation not given. Day 63 following the first vaccine or placebo injection was when the samples were taken. The table came from immunoSEQ multiplex PCR; TCRdb's copy has only in-frame clones and leaves some out. This sample carries 380,000 or so clones, 75% to 90% of them seen once, and the ten largest clones take over 8.5%. The input for sequencing was peripheral blood, taken in a trial of Ad26.COV2.S vaccine versus placebo. These receptors were collected from a person aged 18-65 years who received the Ad26.COV2.S COVID-19 vaccine or a placebo.

The gene calls are TRBV7-3 and TRBJ2-5; 8 positions match TRBD2. Germline V gene sequence: CDR1 SGHTA, CDR2 FQGTGA. The CDR3 runs 18 residues. J gave up 0 bases and V 5 bases, and 14 bases lay outside the gene matches. CDR3 nucleotide sequence: TGTGCCAGCAGCCCCTTTGTACTAGCGGATAAGTACCAAGAGACCCAGTACTTC. It specifies CASSPFVLADKYQETQYF.

The chain uses TRBV6-5 and TRBJ1-1, with a possible D match to TRBD1 (6 bases). The CDR3 runs 15 residues. Germline CDR1 MNHEY, CDR2 SVGAGI. V lost 5 bases, J lost 5 bases, and 18 bases lay in between. CDR3 sequence reads: CASSPIRGLRTEAFF. CDR3 nucleotide sequence: TGTGCCAGCAGTCCAATCAGGGGCCTACGGACTGAAGCTTTCTTT.

The rearrangement links TRBV4-1 to TRBJ2-1; 9 bases fit TRBD1. The germline gives CDR1 MGHRA, CDR2 YSYEKL. CDR3 length equals 16 residues. The V and J ends lost 0 bases and 5 bases, in that order; junction bases with no gene match: 5. The CDR3 is CASSQEATGGNNEQFF. The CDR3 coding sequence is TGCGCCAGCAGCCAAGAGGCGACAGGGGGGAACAATGAGCAGTTCTTC.